The 7 T cell receptor beta chains presented below share a single source sample, sequenced in a study of blood T cell repertoires in COVID-19. Assay used: immunoSEQ multiplex PCR; TCRdb lists only in-frame clones, some missing. The sample comprises 250,000 to 400,000 clones, around 88% of which are singletons, and 1.5% to 2% rests with the top ten. Sequencing input: peripheral blood. Every receptor here comes from a woman in her 30s with COVID-19, enrolled during active disease.

This clone was counted once. The chain combines TRBV19 with TRBJ1-1; tentative D call: TRBD1 (5 bases). V was cut by 7 bases and J by 0 bases, with 18 bases left in between. This CDR3 contains 16 residues. From germline, CDR1 is LNHDA and CDR2 SQIVND (reference sequence). Here the CDR3 reads CASNPYVGQVNTEAFF. For the CDR3, the DNA is TGTGCCAGTAACCCATATGTCGGACAAGTGAACACTGAAGCTTTCTTT.

This clone was detected only once. The chain links TRBV27 to TRBJ1-6; D possibly corresponds to TRBD1 (6 bases). This CDR3 has 14 residues. V lost 6 bases, J lost 10 bases, and 16 bases lay in between. The germline gives CDR1 MNHEY, CDR2 SMNVEV (reference sequence). The CDR3 is CASSSRQEGSPLHF. In nucleotides, the CDR3 is TGTGCCAGCAGCTCCCGACAGGAAGGCTCACCCCTCCACTTT.

The genes are TRBV7-9 and TRBJ1-1, with 9 bases that match TRBD1. V lost 5 bases and J lost 12; bases outside the gene matches: 7. The CDR3 runs to 12 residues. In germline, CDR1 is SEHNR, CDR2 FQNEAQ (reference sequence). The CDR3 region has the DNA TGTGCCAGCAGCCTTAGACAGGGGGTAACTTTCTTT. This codes for CASSLRQGVTFF.

This chain joins TRBV20-1 and TRBJ1-6; 8 positions match TRBD1. This CDR3 contains 13 residues. The junction had 5 bases not matched to a gene; V was cut back by 3 bases and J by 10 bases. In germline, CDR1 is DFQATT, CDR2 SNEGSKA (reference sequence). In DNA form, the CDR3 reads TGCAGTGCTAGTTCCAGGGGGCTCTCACCCCTCCACTTT. Translating gives CSASSRGLSPLHF.

This rearrangement joins TRBV6-4 to TRBJ1-1, with 8 nucleotides matching TRBD1. This CDR3 spans 13 amino acids. Trimming removed 4 bases from V and 11 bases from J; junction bases left unmatched: 9. Germline lookup yields CDR1 MRHNA and CDR2 SNTAGT. CDR3 loop: CASSGTGQGSAFF. For the CDR3, the DNA is TGTGCCAGCAGTGGCACTGGACAGGGTAGTGCTTTCTTT.

V gene TRBV28 combines with J gene TRBJ1-5, with TRBD1 identical over 9 bases. The CDR3 has 13 amino acids. J was trimmed by 6 bases and V by 10 bases; bases with no gene match: 7. In germline, CDR1 is MDHEN, CDR2 SYDVKM. DNA for the CDR3: TGTGCCACCGTACGGGACAGGGTTCAGCCCCAGCATTTT. It encodes CATVRDRVQPQHF.

This clone was seen a few times. J is TRBJ2-7 and V is TRBV5-1; D is unclear. The CDR3 runs to 13 residues. The germline CDR1 and CDR2 sequences are SGHRS and YFSETQ. V dropped 0 bases and J dropped 4 bases, with 8 bases sitting between them. The CDR3 spells CASSLDPKYEQYF. The CDR3 DNA follows: TGCGCCAGCAGCTTGGACCCTAAGTACGAGCAGTACTTC.